This TCR beta chain was found in a study of cytomegalovirus exposure and HLA in healthy donors. About this clone: Its antigen remains unknown.

Study-level findings and limits: Analyses of presence and absence presupposed an approximately uniform sequencing depth across donors. The HLA-A and HLA-B alleles of most subjects were reportedly predicted accurately from TCR beta sequences.

PCR primers comprised 60 Vbeta and 13 Jbeta primers. Measured with immunoSEQ multiplex PCR; TCRdb has only the in-frame clones, and not every one. The sample holds around 130,000 clones, around 83% seen once. The CDR3 sequence is 17 residues long. With V trimmed by 5 bases and J by 4 bases, 13 bases remained unmatched. Germline V gene data show CDR1 as SGHTA and CDR2 as FQGNSA. The sample taken for sequencing was PBMCs. The origin of this receptor is a girl aged 2 to 10 in good health and CMV-seronegative. The J gene is TRBJ2-3, the V gene TRBV7-2; the match to TRBD2 covers 9 bases. CDR3 loop: CASSPGPASGTADTQYF. As DNA, the CDR3 is TGTGCCAGCAGCCCCGGACCGGCTAGCGGGACTGCAGATACGCAGTATTTT.